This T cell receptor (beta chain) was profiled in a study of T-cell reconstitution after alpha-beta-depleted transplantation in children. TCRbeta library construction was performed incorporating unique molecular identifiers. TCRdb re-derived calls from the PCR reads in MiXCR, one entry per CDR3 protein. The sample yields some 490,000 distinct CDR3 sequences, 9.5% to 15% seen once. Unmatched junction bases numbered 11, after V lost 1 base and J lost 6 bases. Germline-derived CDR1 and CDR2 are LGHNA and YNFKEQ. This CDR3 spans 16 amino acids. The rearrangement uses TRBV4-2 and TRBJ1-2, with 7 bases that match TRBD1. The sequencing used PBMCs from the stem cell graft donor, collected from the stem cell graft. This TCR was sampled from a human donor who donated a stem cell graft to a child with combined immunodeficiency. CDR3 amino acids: CASSQVRMTGIDGYTF. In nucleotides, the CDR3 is TGTGCCAGCAGCCAAGTAAGAATGACAGGGATTGATGGCTACACCTTC.